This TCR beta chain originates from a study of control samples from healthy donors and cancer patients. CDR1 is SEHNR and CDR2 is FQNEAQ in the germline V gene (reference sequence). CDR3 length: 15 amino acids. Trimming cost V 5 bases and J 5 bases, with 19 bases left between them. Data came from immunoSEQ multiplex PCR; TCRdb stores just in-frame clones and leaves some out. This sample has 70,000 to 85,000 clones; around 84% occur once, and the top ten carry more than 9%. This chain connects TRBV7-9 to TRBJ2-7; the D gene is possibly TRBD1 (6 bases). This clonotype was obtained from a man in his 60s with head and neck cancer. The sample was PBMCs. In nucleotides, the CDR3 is TGTGCCAGCAGCCTGATGGACAGTGATCGCGACGAGCAGTACTTC. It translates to CASSLMDSDRDEQYF. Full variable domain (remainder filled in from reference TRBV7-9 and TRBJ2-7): DTGVSQNPRHKITKRGQNVTFRCDPISEHNRLYWYRQTLGQGPEFLTYFQNEAQLEKSRLLSDRFSAERPKGSFSTLEIQRTEQGDSAMYLCASSLMDSDRDEQYFGPGTRLTVT.